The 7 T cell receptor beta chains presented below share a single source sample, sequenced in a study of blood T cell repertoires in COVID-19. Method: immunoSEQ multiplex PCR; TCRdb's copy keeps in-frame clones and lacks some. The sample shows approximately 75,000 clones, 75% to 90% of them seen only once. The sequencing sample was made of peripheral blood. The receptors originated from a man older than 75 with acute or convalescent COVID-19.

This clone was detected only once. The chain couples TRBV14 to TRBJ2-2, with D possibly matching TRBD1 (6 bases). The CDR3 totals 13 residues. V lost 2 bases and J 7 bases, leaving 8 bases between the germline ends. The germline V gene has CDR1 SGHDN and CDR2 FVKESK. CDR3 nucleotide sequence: TGTGCCAGCAGCCAAAGGACAGACGGGGAGCTGTTTTTT. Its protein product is CASSQRTDGELFF.

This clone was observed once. The CDR3 loop is CASSLGGPSFNSPLHF. For the CDR3, the DNA is TGTGCCAGCAGCTTGGGGGGGCCCTCTTTTAATTCACCCCTCCACTTT. The chain links TRBV5-6 to TRBJ1-6; TRBD1 is a possible D gene (6 bases). CDR3 size: 16 residues. V dropped 0 bases and J dropped 6 bases, with 13 bases sitting between them. Germline CDR1 SGHDT, CDR2 YYEEEE.

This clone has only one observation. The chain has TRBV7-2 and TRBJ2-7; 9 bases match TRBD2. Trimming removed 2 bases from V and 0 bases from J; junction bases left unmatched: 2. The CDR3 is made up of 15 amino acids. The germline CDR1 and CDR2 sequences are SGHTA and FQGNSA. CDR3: CASSLSSGTSYEQYF. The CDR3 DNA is TGTGCCAGCAGCTTATCTAGCGGGACCTCCTACGAGCAGTACTTC.

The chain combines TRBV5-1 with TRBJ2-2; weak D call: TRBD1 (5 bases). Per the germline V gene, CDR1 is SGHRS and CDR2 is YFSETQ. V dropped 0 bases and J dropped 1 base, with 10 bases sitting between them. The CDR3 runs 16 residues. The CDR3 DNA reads TGCGCCAGCAGCTTGGGTGTCAGGGAGAACACCGGGGAGCTGTTTTTT. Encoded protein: CASSLGVRENTGELFF.

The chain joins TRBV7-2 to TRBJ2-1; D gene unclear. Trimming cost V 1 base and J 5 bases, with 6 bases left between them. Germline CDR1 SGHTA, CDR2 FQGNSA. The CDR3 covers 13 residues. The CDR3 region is CASSLDRNNEQFF. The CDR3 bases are TGTGCCAGCAGCTTAGACAGAAACAATGAGCAGTTCTTC.

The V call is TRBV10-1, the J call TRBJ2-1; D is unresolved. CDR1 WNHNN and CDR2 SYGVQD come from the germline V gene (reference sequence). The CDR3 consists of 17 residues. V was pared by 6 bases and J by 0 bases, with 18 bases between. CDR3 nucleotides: TGCGCCAGCAGGGGTACGGTGTCGCGGCCCTCCTACAATGAGCAGTTCTTC. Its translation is CASRGTVSRPSYNEQFF.

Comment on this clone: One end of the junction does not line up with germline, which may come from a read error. The CDR3 is CASSQPAPLSGSHYELYF. CDR3 DNA sequence: TGTGCCAGCAGCCAACCCGCACCTCTTAGCGGGAGTCACTACGAGCTGTACTTC. The chain carries TRBV4-2 and TRBJ2-7; 9 bases align to TRBD2. CDR1 LGHNA and CDR2 YNFKEQ come from the germline V gene. The CDR3 runs to 18 residues.